A selection of T cell receptor beta chains follows, all from one sample in a study of siplizumab effects on memory and regulatory T cells. Assay used: immunoSEQ multiplex PCR; TCRdb lists only in-frame clones, some missing. The sample lists more than 85,000 clones; around 90% were seen once. The source material was CD4+ T cells sorted from blood. These receptor sequences come from a human donor in good health. Both conserved end residues are part of each CDR3.

TRBV10-3	CATRGDVSSYEQYF
TRBV4-1	CASSQDLNNQPQHF
TRBV11-2	CASSLEIANTGELFF
TRBV29-1	CSVDAGQALNTEAFF
TRBV7-3	CASSQTLAGTQYF
TRBV7-9	CASSTGNNSPLHF
TRBV5-4	CASSQYSSSTDTQYF
TRBV27	CASSLLGLAGGPTGELFF
TRBV5-6	CASSLWSAGAFF
TRBV4-2	CASSRLAGGRETQYF
TRBV6-1	CASSEWGRGPTDTQYF
TRBV29-1	CSVKGGEETQYF
TRBV9	CASSGTSGIYNEQFF
TRBV19	CASSITAGNEQFF
TRBV5-1	CASSQGTQLNTGELFF
TRBV11-3	CASSVDRGPFEQYF
TRBV19	CASSTNRGSSYEQYF
TRBV28	CASSLYPDLNDRGTGNTIYF
TRBV7-9	CASSLIGEETQYF
TRBV18	CASSPTPRAGQPYYEQYF
TRBV10-3	CAISRTGPTNSNQPQHF
TRBV18	CASSQIATGQAASGYTF
TRBV7-9	CASSFEDIGAFF
TRBV6-5	CASSYEAATNEKLFF
TRBV7-3	CASSSTGGDYGYTF
TRBV11-3	CASQSPAGLTDTQYF
TRBV10-3	CAISPRAGTDTQYF
TRBV5-1	CASSLLAGEGEQFF
TRBV9	CASSPRQGVLPDTQYF
TRBV19	CASSITGRIHEQYF
TRBV7-2	CASSLGGTGQETQYF
TRBV10-3	CAISVERSNQPQHF
TRBV30	CAGALPIYGYTF
TRBV6-1	CASSLRTKTGELFF
TRBV14	CASSQDIGNQNTEAFF
TRBV28	CASRLRQYNTEAFF
TRBV5-4	CASSFRGGHVEQFF